Each of the 8 T cell receptor beta chains below was sequenced from the same sample in a study of cytomegalovirus exposure and HLA in healthy donors. This PCR relied on a set of 60 Vbeta primers and 13 Jbeta primers. Data came from immunoSEQ multiplex PCR; TCRdb stores just in-frame clones and leaves some out. The sample holds roughly 200,000 clones, roughly 80% seen once. Sequencing was carried out using PBMCs. The receptors were gathered from a man younger than 40 in good health and CMV-seronegative.

The gene calls are TRBV6-1 and TRBJ2-5; 10 positions match TRBD1. Gene TRBJ2-7 matches the end of the DNA better, so the J call may be wrong. Germline values: CDR1 MNHNS, CDR2 SASEGT. This CDR3 comprises 14 residues. CDR3 protein: CASRRQGATYEQYF. The CDR3 DNA is TGTGCCAGCAGGCGACAGGGGGCGACCTACGAGCAGTACTTC.

The chain couples TRBV2 to TRBJ2-5; a possible D gene is TRBD2 (5 bases). The length of the CDR3 is 16 residues. Looked up from germline, CDR1 is SNHLY and CDR2 is FYNNEI. V was cut by 8 bases and J by 4 bases, with 23 bases left in between. The CDR3 coding sequence is TGTGCCAGCCGACCCTTGGAGGTATTCGGAAGAGAGACCCAGTACTTC. This encodes CASRPLEVFGRETQYF.

This rearrangement joins TRBV5-1 to TRBJ2-3; 10 nucleotides line up with TRBD1. This CDR3 region has 15 residues. Germline CDR1 SGHRS, CDR2 YFSETQ. V gave up 4 bases and J gave up 3 bases; unmatched junction bases: 5. For the CDR3, the DNA is TGCGCCAGCAGCCCAGGACAGGGGGGGACAGATACGCAGTATTTT. Its protein product is CASSPGQGGTDTQYF.

The rearrangement links TRBV9 to TRBJ1-6; 10 bases line up with TRBD1. Germline CDR1 SGDLS, CDR2 YYNGEE. The junction had 7 bases not matched to a gene; V was cut back by 4 bases and J by 9 bases. The CDR3 runs to 15 residues. In DNA form, the CDR3 reads TGTGCCAGCAGCCCCGGGACAGGGGTAGGTTCACCCCTCCACTTT. This codes for CASSPGTGVGSPLHF.

The chain has TRBV7-9 and TRBJ1-2, with D possibly being TRBD1 (5 bases). V dropped 5 bases and J dropped 6 bases, with 16 bases sitting between them. The length of the CDR3 is 14 residues. Germline CDR1 is SEHNR and CDR2 is FQNEAQ (reference sequence). The CDR3 reads CASSPSVQADGYTF. The CDR3 DNA sequence: TGTGCCAGCAGCCCCTCTGTACAGGCTGATGGCTACACCTTC.

The rearrangement joins TRBV7-9 to TRBJ1-1; D not certain. The CDR3 loop spans 15 amino acids. In germline, CDR1 is SEHNR, CDR2 FQNEAQ (reference sequence). The V and J ends lost 4 bases and 1 base respectively, with 13 bases between them. DNA for the CDR3: TGTGCCAGCAGCTCTCCTTACGGGGAGAACACTGAAGCTTTCTTT. Encoded protein: CASSSPYGENTEAFF. The full variable domain, with the rest looked up from reference TRBV7-9 and TRBJ1-1, is DTGVSQNPRHKITKRGQNVTFRCDPISEHNRLYWYRQTLGQGPEFLTYFQNEAQLEKSRLLSDRFSAERPKGSFSTLEIQRTEQGDSAMYLCASSSPYGENTEAFFGQGTRLTVV.

The chain joins TRBV9 to TRBJ2-2, with 7 bases that match TRBD1. This CDR3 is 16 amino acids long. Germline V gives CDR1 SGDLS, CDR2 YYNGEE. V gave up 4 bases and J gave up 0 bases; unmatched junction bases: 6. DNA of the CDR3: TGTGCCAGCAGCCGAGAAGGACAGGCGAACACCGGGGAGCTGTTTTTT. It specifies CASSREGQANTGELFF.

This chain links TRBV7-3 with TRBJ2-2; no clear D gene. The CDR3 totals 14 residues. V lost 5 bases to trimming and J lost 7 bases, with 14 bases between them. CDR1 and CDR2 from the germline V gene are SGHTA and FQGTGA. The CDR3 nucleotides are TGTGCCAGCAGCCCCGTGTCTGGCCGCGGGGAGCTGTTTTTT. Protein product: CASSPVSGRGELFF. The variable domain in full, with the rest retrieved from reference TRBV7-3 and TRBJ2-2, is GAGVSQTPSNKVTEKGKYVELRCDPISGHTALYWYRQSLGQGPEFLIYFQGTGAADDSGLPNDRFFAVRPEGSVSTLKIQRTERGDSAVYLCASSPVSGRGELFFGEGSRLTVL.